Presented here are 25 T cell receptor beta chains from one specimen sequenced in a study of tumor and adjacent non-tumor tissue in lung cancer. The library came from three nested PCR rounds adapted from ARM-PCR protocols. From the multiplex PCR reads, TCRdb called clonotypes with MiXCR, one entry per CDR3 protein. The sample lists about 44,000 distinct CDR3 sequences, 55% to 65% occurring once. No cell sorting was done before RNA was extracted from the tissue. Distant lung tissue was collected more than 3 cm away from the tumor edge. Input material: distant non-tumor lung tissue. The receptors come from a woman in her seventies with non-small cell lung cancer.

Remarks on this clonotype: In this CDR3 the conserved last residue, phenylalanine or tryptophan, is missing, so a read error is likely. The chain combines TRBV4-1 with TRBJ1-4, with 7 bases aligning to TRBD1. The CDR3 totals 15 residues. CDR1 is MGHRA and CDR2 is YSYEKL in the germline V gene. CDR3 bases: TGCGCCAGCAGACAAGACGGGACAGAGCTTGAAAAACTGTTTTAT. Its protein is CASRQDGTELEKLFY.

To note about this clonotype: One end of the junction varies from germline; a read error may be responsible. The V and J genes are TRBV2 and TRBJ2-7, with a tentative D call TRBD2 (6 bases). This CDR3 is built from 16 residues. The germline gives CDR1 SNHLY, CDR2 FYNNEI. The chain's CDR3 is CTSSEATIADPYEQYF. The CDR3 bases are TGTACCAGCAGTGAAGCCACAATAGCGGACCCCTACGAGCAGTACTTC. The full variable domain, in which reference TRBV2 and TRBJ2-7 provide the parts outside the CDR3, is EPEVTQTPSHQVTQMGQEVILRCVPISNHLYFYWYRQILGQKVEFLVSFYNNEISEKSEIFDDQFSVERPDGSNFTLKIRSTKLEDSAMYFCTSSEATIADPYEQYFGPGTRLTVT.

The rearrangement uses TRBV4-2 and TRBJ2-2; TRBD1 agrees at 7 bases. After removal of 10 bases from V and 5 bases from J, the junction contained 10 bases not matched to a gene. The length of the CDR3 is 14 residues. Germline loops: CDR1 LGHNA, CDR2 YNFKEQ. CDR3 protein: CANGPDRSTGELFF. CDR3 DNA sequence: TGTGCCAACGGTCCGGACAGGAGTACCGGGGAGCTGTTTTTT.

The rearrangement joins TRBV11-2 to TRBJ2-5, with D possibly matching TRBD1 (6 bases). The ends were cut back, 4 bases at V and 1 base at J, with 10 bases in the middle. This CDR3 has 14 residues. CDR1 is SGHAT and CDR2 is FQNNGV in the germline V gene. DNA for the CDR3: TGTGCCAGCAGCTGGGACATAACCCAAGAGACCCAGTACTTC. Translating gives CASSWDITQETQYF.

As to this clonotype: A read error may produce the germline difference seen at one junction end. The rearrangement joins TRBV20-1 to TRBJ2-2; D unresolved. Per germline, CDR1 DFQATT and CDR2 SNEGSKA (reference sequence). The CDR3 consists of 15 residues. The CDR3 loop is CRATRAGEETGELFF. The CDR3 DNA reads as TGCAGGGCTACAAGAGCCGGAGAGGAAACCGGGGAGCTGTTTTTT.

Notes on this clonotype: An end of the junction does not agree with germline; a read error may underlie this. V and J are TRBV6-1 and TRBJ2-2, with 11 bases that match TRBD2. Germline CDR1 MNHNS, CDR2 SASEGT. The CDR3 has 16 residues. The CDR3 is CPSRETSGRITGDLFF. The CDR3 nucleotides read TGTCCCAGCAGGGAAACTAGCGGGAGAATCACCGGGGATCTTTTTTTT.

There are a few counts of this clonotype. An end of the junction does not agree with germline; a read error may underlie this. The chain combines TRBV28 with TRBJ2-7, with 9 positions matching TRBD2. Germline V CDR1 and CDR2: MDHEN, SYDVKM. The CDR3 totals 12 residues. CDR3: CAGSLTSGLQYF. The CDR3 DNA reads TGTGCCGGCAGTTTGACTAGCGGTCTGCAGTACTTC.

This clonotype was seen repeatedly, ten times or more. The chain joins TRBV6-1 to TRBJ1-5; D gene uncertain. The length of the CDR3 is 15 residues. With 1 base removed from V and 6 bases from J, the gap between germline ends came to 13 bases. Germline V gives CDR1 MNHNS, CDR2 SASEGT. The CDR3 sequence: CASSEGILGSQPQHF. CDR3 bases: TGTGCCAGCAGTGAAGGGATCCTAGGGAGTCAGCCCCAGCATTTT.

This clonotype was seen a few times. A much larger clone is a single base away; this may be a read error. The chain has TRBV4-1 and TRBJ2-7; 8 nucleotides line up with TRBD2. Germline trimming cut 1 base from V and 2 bases from J; bases unmatched to any gene: 7. Germline V gene sequence: CDR1 MGHRA, CDR2 YSYEKL. The CDR3 consists of 16 residues. Here the CDR3 DNA reads TGCGCCAGCAGCCAAGGAGAAGCGGGACTAGCCTACGAGCAGTACTTC. The encoded protein is CASSQGEAGLAYEQYF.

Points on this clonotype: A read error may produce the germline difference seen at one junction end. The gene calls are TRBV7-3 and TRBJ1-2; no clear D gene. Germline values: CDR1 SGHTA, CDR2 FQGTGA. The CDR3 totals 13 residues. The DNA of the CDR3 is TGTGTCAGCAGTTTTGGTCGGAACTATGGCTACACCTTC. It is translated as CVSSFGRNYGYTF.

As regards this clonotype: The germline gene is not matched at one end of the junction; a read error may be the cause. The chain is built from TRBV4-2 and TRBJ2-2; the match to TRBD2 covers 9 bases. This CDR3 is 18 amino acids long. The germline V gene encodes CDR1 LGHNA and CDR2 YNFKEQ. The CDR3 DNA reads TGCGTCAGCAGCCAAGAGTTAGCGGGAGCCGCGGACACCGGGGAGCTGTTTTTT. It encodes CVSSQELAGAADTGELFF.

Note on this clonotype: One end of the junction is discordant with germline, which a read error may explain. The rearrangement uses TRBV29-1 and TRBJ2-7; D is undetermined. Germline V gene lookup returns CDR1 SQVTM and CDR2 ANQGSEA. The CDR3 is made up of 11 amino acids. The CDR3 nucleotides read TGTAGTGTTGATAGTGAATCCGAGCAGTACTTC. Its translation: CSVDSESEQYF.

This clonotype was seen ten or more times. The V and J genes are TRBV5-1 and TRBJ2-7; TRBD1 might be the D (6 bases). Trimming pared 2 bases from V and 2 bases from J, leaving 8 bases between. Germline values: CDR1 SGHRS, CDR2 YFSETQ. The CDR3 spans 13 residues. CDR3 sequence (DNA): TGCGCCAGCAGCTTAAGACAGGCCTACGAGCAGTACTTC. It yields the protein CASSLRQAYEQYF.

This clonotype showed up just a few times. The CDR3 here is CSAKSQGPFSYNEQFF. CDR3 DNA: TGCAGTGCAAAAAGTCAGGGACCCTTCTCCTACAATGAGCAGTTCTTC. The V and J genes are TRBV20-1 and TRBJ2-1, with D perhaps assigned TRBD1 or TRBD2 (5 bases each). Germline CDR1 is DFQATT and CDR2 is SNEGSKA (reference sequence). Trimming took 6 bases from V and 0 from J, leaving 18 bases between them. This CDR3 has 16 amino acids.

Turning to this clonotype: This may be a read error: a much more frequent sequence differs by one nucleotide. The V and J genes are TRBV30 and TRBJ1-2, with unresolved D. This CDR3 contains 12 residues. Per the germline V gene, CDR1 is GTSNPN and CDR2 is SVGIG (reference sequence). The CDR3 nucleotides are TGTGGCTGGAGTCTAAACGACTATGGCTACACCTTC. Protein sequence: CGWSLNDYGYTF.

With respect to this clonotype: Mismatch with germline at one junction end may stem from a read error. The V and J genes are TRBV12-3 or TRBV12-4 and TRBJ2-7; tentatively, D is TRBD1 (7 bases). CDR3 length: 15 amino acids. CDR3 loop: CDSSTGAGTSYEQYF. The CDR3 nucleotides read TGTGACAGCAGCACAGGGGCGGGGACCTCCTACGAGCAGTACTTC.

This clonotype was detected many times. The chain uses TRBV6-1 and TRBJ2-1, with 8 positions matching TRBD1. The CDR3 contains 15 residues. V shed 6 bases, J shed 2 bases, and the junction held 6 bases outside the gene matches. Looked up from germline, CDR1 is MNHNS and CDR2 is SASEGT. The CDR3 reads CASRSGTGTYNEQFF. The CDR3 DNA reads as TGTGCCAGCAGGTCTGGGACAGGTACCTACAATGAGCAGTTCTTC.

V and J are TRBV10-3 and TRBJ1-1, with 7 bases lining up with TRBD1. CDR3 size: 13 residues. V was pared by 4 bases and J by 6 bases, with 5 bases of the junction left unmatched. Germline CDR1 reads ENHRY; CDR2 reads SYGVKD. CDR3 nucleotides: TGTGCCATCAGTGCATCGGACAGGTCTGAAGCTTTCTTT. Protein: CAISASDRSEAFF.

This clonotype showed up just a few times. This rearrangement joins TRBV10-2 to TRBJ2-5, with D possibly TRBD2 on 5 matching bases. Trimming pared 10 bases from V and 1 base from J, leaving 16 bases between. Germline-derived CDR1 and CDR2 are WSHSY and SAAADI. The CDR3 is 14 residues long. The CDR3 coding sequence is TGCGCCATGAGTGCGGGTACGGCCCAAGAGACCCAGTACTTC. Protein: CAMSAGTAQETQYF.

Many counts were recorded for this clonotype. The rearrangement links TRBV6-5 to TRBJ1-2; 7 nucleotides match TRBD1. Germline CDR1 and CDR2: MNHEY and SVGAGI. The CDR3 covers 14 residues. Trimming removed 4 bases from V and 4 bases from J; junction bases left unmatched: 6. CDR3 sequence: CASSLRQGAYGYTF. The CDR3 DNA reads TGTGCCAGCAGTTTGCGACAGGGTGCCTATGGCTACACCTTC.

On this clonotype itself: The junction departs from the called germline gene at one end, perhaps through a read error. V and J are TRBV5-5 and TRBJ2-7; D gene uncertain. Germline CDR1 and CDR2: SGHKS and YYEKEE (reference sequence). The CDR3 has 15 residues. The CDR3 bases are TGTGCCAGCAGCTATACTACCGTGAGCGTCTACAAGCAGTACTTC. Its translation: CASSYTTVSVYKQYF.

Regarding this clonotype: A read error may explain this, as a much larger clone is one base away. V gene TRBV7-9 combines with J gene TRBJ1-6; possibly TRBD1 for D (5 bases). Germline V gene data show CDR1 as SEHNR and CDR2 as FQNEAQ (reference sequence). V lost 9 bases to trimming and J lost 4 bases, with 13 bases between them. There are 14 residues in the CDR3. This chain's CDR3 is CARSLGRYNSPLHF. CDR3 DNA: TGTGCCAGAAGCCTGGGACGGTATAATTCACCCCTCCACTTT.

Concerning this clonotype: Relative to the germline gene, one junction end is altered; a read error may explain this. The V gene is TRBV13, the J gene TRBJ2-4; D is undetermined. The CDR3 has 15 amino acids. CDR1 PRHDT and CDR2 FYEKMQ come from the germline V gene (reference sequence). This chain's CDR3 is CASGSPQDSKNIQYF. CDR3 coding DNA: TGTGCCAGCGGCTCCCCGCAGGATAGCAAAAACATTCAGTATTTC.

Only one count was recorded for this clonotype. No conserved phenylalanine or tryptophan ends this CDR3, so it is likely a read error. No DNA is shown, since the ends of the CDR3 on it are uncertain; the CDR3 is the one TCRdb lists. V is TRBV6-6 and J is TRBJ2-5; TRBD1 is taken as the D call from the table, unchecked against the DNA. The germline V gene has CDR1 MNHNY and CDR2 SVGAGI (reference sequence). The CDR3 is 15 residues long, ends included. The CDR3 reads CASSYASTGTAPIYL.

The chain is built from TRBV29-1 and TRBJ2-7; no clear D. The CDR3 is made up of 14 amino acids. Germline V lookup: CDR1 SQVTM, CDR2 ANQGSEA. CDR3 nucleotides: TGCAGTGCACAAACCCAGCGCGGTACATCCGGGCAGTACTTC. It is translated as CSAQTQRGTSGQYF.